Listed below are T cell receptor beta chains from one sample, sequenced in a study of T cell responses to AZD1222 COVID-19 vaccine. Profiled with immunoSEQ multiplex PCR; TCRdb holds only in-frame clones, not every one. The sample lists 140,000 to 150,000 clones, around 85% occurring once. Sequencing used peripheral blood, obtained on day 0 of AZD1222 vaccination. These receptors were taken from an adult in good health. The CDR3 runs from the conserved cysteine through the conserved F or W. A D gene is named only where the DNA matches it firmly. A clone size is listed for some rows: how often the clone was seen (once, few, many), or a class if it is expanded.

V gene	J gene	D gene	clone size	CDR3 DNA	CDR3 protein
TRBV5-1	TRBJ1-4	TRBD1	NA	TGCGCCAGCAGCCCCAGGACAGGTTGGAATGAAAAACTGTTTTTT	CASSPRTGWNEKLFF
TRBV9	TRBJ2-5	TRBD2	once	TGTGCCAGCAGCGTAGCTGGGGCGGGGGGGCCGGAGACCCAGTACTTC	CASSVAGAGGPETQYF
TRBV4-2	TRBJ1-4	NA	NA	TGTGCCAGCAGCCAAGTCGAAGTTGCAACTAATGAAAAACTGTTTTTT	CASSQVEVATNEKLFF
TRBV7-9	TRBJ2-4	NA	NA	TGTGCCAGCAAGGCCTCAGGAAACATTCAGTACTTC	CASKASGNIQYF
TRBV28	TRBJ1-6	NA	NA	TGTGCCAGCAGTTTCCCGGGCGGGCCCGGTGGATCACCCCTCCACTTT	CASSFPGGPGGSPLHF
TRBV7-2	TRBJ2-1	NA	NA	TGTGCCAGCAGCTTGGCTAGTTACGATGAGCAGTTCTTC	CASSLASYDEQFF
TRBV6-5	TRBJ2-7	NA	NA	TGTGCCAGCAGCGATATCCCCGAGCAGTACTTC	CASSDIPEQYF
TRBV18	TRBJ2-7	NA	NA	TGTGCCAGCTCACCATGGGGTGGTGAGCAGTACTTC	CASSPWGGEQYF
TRBV10-3	TRBJ1-1	NA	NA	TGTGCCATCAAGTCTCGGGAAGCGAACACTGAAGCTTTCTTT	CAIKSREANTEAFF
TRBV28	TRBJ2-5	TRBD1	NA	TGTGCCAGCAGTGACAGGGGGCAAGAGACCCAGTACTTC	CASSDRGQETQYF
TRBV28	TRBJ1-5	NA	once	TGTGCCAGCAGTTCTTTAGACGGGGGAAGCAATCAGCCCCAGCATTTT	CASSSLDGGSNQPQHF
TRBV10-3	TRBJ2-3	TRBD2	NA	TGTGCCATCAGCCCGGGACTAGCGACTACCACAGATACGCAGTATTTT	CAISPGLATTTDTQYF
TRBV19	TRBJ1-5	NA	NA	TGTGCGAGGGCCGGGGGCCGACAGCCCCAGCATTTT	CARAGGRQPQHF
TRBV3-1/TRBV3-2	TRBJ1-5	NA	NA	TGTGCCAGCTCGGCCGGAGGACATCAGCCCCAGCATTTT	CASSAGGHQPQHF
TRBV5-6	TRBJ1-1	NA	NA	TGTGCCAGCAGCTTGGATTATGGGAACACTGAAGCTTTCTTT	CASSLDYGNTEAFF
TRBV5-1	TRBJ2-1	TRBD2	NA	TGCGCCAGCAGCTCGCAACTAGCGGAGCAGTTCTTC	CASSSQLAEQFF
TRBV10-3	TRBJ1-2	NA	once	TGTGCCATCGACCCGGGACATCTAGGTGGCTACACCTTC	CAIDPGHLGGYTF
TRBV12-3/TRBV12-4	TRBJ1-2	NA	NA	TGTGCCAGCAGCTTTTTGGGGGCCGAGGGCTACACCTTC	CASSFLGAEGYTF
TRBV6-5	TRBJ1-2	NA	NA	TGTGCCAGCAGCACTAGCCGTGGGGACTATGGCTACACCTTC	CASSTSRGDYGYTF
TRBV30	TRBJ2-1	NA	NA	TGTGCCTGGAGTGTTTCGGGGAAAGAGCAGTTCTTC	CAWSVSGKEQFF
TRBV19	TRBJ1-5	TRBD1	once	TGTGCCAGTTCGTACCCTCAGGGGGGACAGCCCCAGCATTTT	CASSYPQGGQPQHF
TRBV18	TRBJ2-2	NA	NA	TGTGCCAGCTCGTCGCCCCGGGTGGGGACCGGGGAGCTGTTTTTT	CASSSPRVGTGELFF
TRBV9	TRBJ2-2	NA	once	TGTGCCAGCAGCGTAGTTTCAGACACCGGGGAGCTGTTTTTT	CASSVVSDTGELFF
TRBV3-1/TRBV3-2	TRBJ2-7	NA	many	TGTGCCAGCAGCGAAGCCTACGAGCAGTACTTC	CASSEAYEQYF
TRBV19	TRBJ1-2	NA	NA	TGTGCCAGTAGAGAACGTGGGGCAGCCCTCCTCGGCTACACCTTC	CASRERGAALLGYTF
TRBV12-3/TRBV12-4	TRBJ1-5	NA	NA	TGTGCCAGCAGTTTCCGACCCGGTCAGCCCCAGCATTTT	CASSFRPGQPQHF
TRBV5-1	TRBJ2-1	TRBD2	NA	TGCGCCAGCAGCTGGACTAGCGGGGGTTATGAGCAGTTCTTC	CASSWTSGGYEQFF